A selection of T cell receptor beta chains follows, all from one sample in a study of cytotoxic CD8 clonotypes in ibrutinib-treated CLL. Sequencing used immunoSEQ multiplex PCR; TCRdb keeps in-frame clones, though not all of them. Here the sample spans roughly 63,000 clones, approximately 54% being singletons. Specimen: PBMCs, collected after 12 months of ibrutinib treatment. The receptors stem from a human donor with chronic lymphocytic leukemia. Both conserved end residues are part of each CDR3. The D gene is left open where the match is weak. A row's size may be missing; if present it is once, few, many or a size class.

V,size,J,D,CDR3,DNA
TRBV5-1,-,TRBJ2-6,TRBD1,CASSLQGSEANVLTF,TGCGCCAGCAGCTTACAGGGGTCTGAGGCCAACGTCCTGACTTTC
TRBV7-2,-,TRBJ2-2,-,CASSSQVSELFF,TGTGCCAGCAGCTCCCAGGTTTCGGAGCTGTTTTTT
TRBV14,-,TRBJ1-3,-,CASSRKTGVGGNTIYF,TGTGCCAGCAGCCGCAAAACCGGGGTGGGTGGAAACACCATATATTTT
TRBV5-4,few,TRBJ1-2,-,CASSNPGYNYGYTF,TGTGCCAGCAGCAACCCAGGGTACAACTATGGCTACACCTTC
TRBV6-5,-,TRBJ2-5,-,CAIGGRETQYF,TGTGCGATCGGGGGTAGGGAGACCCAGTACTTC
TRBV7-7,-,TRBJ2-1,TRBD1,CASSLTGQGYNEQFF,TGTGCCAGCAGCTTAACGGGACAGGGGTACAATGAGCAGTTCTTC
TRBV2,many,TRBJ1-4,-,CASSEGGWGVNEKLFF,TGTGCCAGCAGTGAGGGTGGCTGGGGGGTTAATGAAAAACTGTTTTTT
TRBV10-1,-,TRBJ2-2,TRBD1,CASTEGQGDTGELFF,TGCGCCAGCACCGAGGGACAGGGGGACACCGGGGAGCTGTTTTTT
TRBV29-1,-,TRBJ1-4,-,CSGKYGSNEKLFF,TGCAGCGGAAAGTACGGGTCTAATGAAAAACTGTTTTTT
TRBV4-2,-,TRBJ1-1,-,CASSHAARQMNTEAFF,TGTGCCAGCAGTCACGCGGCAAGGCAAATGAACACTGAAGCTTTCTTT
TRBV27,many,TRBJ2-7,TRBD1,CASSARYTGGSSTASYEQYF,TGTGCCAGCAGCGCTCGATATACAGGGGGCTCATCAACTGCCTCCTACGAGCAGTACTTC
TRBV14,-,TRBJ1-2,-,CASSQTGGAQKYYGYTF,TGTGCCAGCAGCCAAACAGGAGGGGCCCAGAAGTACTATGGCTACACCTTC
TRBV10-2,few,TRBJ1-2,-,CASSPQGSGYTF,TGCGCCAGCAGTCCCCAGGGTAGTGGCTACACCTTC
TRBV7-2,-,TRBJ2-1,-,CASSFSGGNEQFF,TGTGCCAGCAGCTTTTCTGGGGGGAATGAGCAGTTCTTC
TRBV5-1,many,TRBJ2-1,TRBD2,CASNLAGLPGNEQFF,TGCGCCAGCAACCTAGCGGGCCTGCCCGGAAATGAGCAGTTCTTC